The TCR beta chain described here comes from a study of T cell responses to AZD1222 COVID-19 vaccine. Whole-study results and caveats: Nearly half of the spike-specific TCRs reportedly recognize variant regions that carry no mutations.

On this clone: The antigen is undetermined.

Sequencing was performed with immunoSEQ multiplex PCR; in TCRdb, only in-frame clones are kept and a portion is missing. The profile shows 95,000 to 100,000 clones, roughly 90% of them singletons. The junction had 7 bases not matched to a gene; V was cut back by 0 bases and J by 0 bases. The CDR3 is made up of 16 amino acids. The germline V gene has CDR1 SQVTM and CDR2 ANQGSEA. This chain links TRBV29-1 with TRBJ2-7; 8 positions agree with TRBD1. Sequenced here: peripheral blood, sampled on day 0 of AZD1222 vaccination. This TCR came from an adult in good health. In DNA, the CDR3 is TGCAGCGTTGAAGAACCGGGACAGGTGAGCTCCTACGAGCAGTACTTC. This gives the protein CSVEEPGQVSSYEQYF.